This T cell receptor beta chain was observed in a study of siplizumab effects on memory and regulatory T cells. Study-wide results and caveats: On average, about 69% of mappable alloreactive CD4+ clones were Treg-derived under siplizumab, against about 30% in controls.

Trimming removed 6 bases at V and 4 bases at J, with 6 bases between. This CDR3 region has 11 residues. Germline V lookup: CDR1 LNHDA, CDR2 SQIVND (reference sequence). As for this clone: Antigen unknown.

Some clones are missing from TCRdb's copy, which holds only in-frame ones; the method was immunoSEQ multiplex PCR. The profile shows about 110,000 clones, 80% to 95% of them singletons. The chain is built from TRBV19 and TRBJ1-2; D possibly corresponds to TRBD1 (5 bases). This sequence was found in a human donor in good health. Sequenced: CD4+ T cells sorted from blood. The CDR3 coding sequence is TGTGCCAGTAGCGACAGCTATGGCTACACCTTC. Amino acids: CASSDSYGYTF.